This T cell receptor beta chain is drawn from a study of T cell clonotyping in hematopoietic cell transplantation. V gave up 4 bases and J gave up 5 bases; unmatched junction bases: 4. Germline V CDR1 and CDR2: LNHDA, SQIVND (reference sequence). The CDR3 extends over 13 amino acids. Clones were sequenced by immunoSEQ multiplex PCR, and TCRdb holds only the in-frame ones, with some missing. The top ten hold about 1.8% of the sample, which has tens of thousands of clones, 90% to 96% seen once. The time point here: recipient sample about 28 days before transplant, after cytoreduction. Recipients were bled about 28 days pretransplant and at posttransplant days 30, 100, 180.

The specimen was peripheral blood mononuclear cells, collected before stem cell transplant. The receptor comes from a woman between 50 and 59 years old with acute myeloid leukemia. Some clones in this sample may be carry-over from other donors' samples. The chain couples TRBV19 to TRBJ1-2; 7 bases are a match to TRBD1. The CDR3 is CASSTTGRYGYTF. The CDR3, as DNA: TGTGCCAGTAGTACGACAGGGCGTTATGGCTACACCTTC.